This T cell receptor beta chain was identified in a study of blood T cell repertoires in COVID-19. Study as a whole: T cells, B-cell-depleted T cells, or PBMCs supplied cDNA or gDNA.

Libraries were prepared by immunoSEQ multiplex PCR; TCRdb keeps only in-frame clonotypes and omits some of them. The data contain around 300,000 clones, 88% of them singletons. CDR3 length: 15 amino acids. CDR1 and CDR2 from the germline V gene are SGDLS and YYNGEE. Trimming removed 0 bases at V and 0 bases at J, with 7 bases between. Each participant's cohort was designated according to participant-reported clinical history. Cohort 3 recovered donors had two negative PCRs, clearance, or symptom resolution. Sequenced input: PBMCs or T cells enriched from blood (not recorded which). This chain links TRBV9 with TRBJ1-5; unclear D gene. This clonotype was sampled from a woman aged 45-59 years who had recovered from COVID-19. The CDR3 DNA follows: TGTGCCAGCAGCGTAGGCGAGTTTAGCAATCAGCCCCAGCATTTT. Encoded protein: CASSVGEFSNQPQHF.